One and the same sample provided the 8 T cell receptor beta chains below, sequenced in a study of blood T cell repertoires in COVID-19. Sequencing used immunoSEQ multiplex PCR; TCRdb keeps in-frame clones, though not all of them. The data show approximately 53,000 clones, with over 80% seen just once and around a fifth held by the top ten. Sequenced sample: peripheral blood. The source is a woman aged 60-75 years with acute or convalescent COVID-19.

The chain uses TRBV27 and TRBJ1-1; D uncertain. V lost 5 bases, J lost 6 bases, and 16 bases lay in between. Germline V lookup: CDR1 MNHEY, CDR2 SMNVEV (reference sequence). The length of the CDR3 is 14 residues. The CDR3 loop is CASSPITGVAEAFF. The CDR3 DNA follows: TGTGCCAGCAGTCCTATAACGGGAGTAGCTGAAGCTTTCTTT.

The V gene is TRBV7-2, the J gene TRBJ1-4, with D possibly being TRBD1 (5 bases). V was clipped by 5 bases and J by 7 bases, with 14 bases between them. Looked up from germline, CDR1 is SGHTA and CDR2 is FQGNSA. The CDR3 sequence is 14 residues long. CDR3 bases: TGTGCCAGCAGCAATCGCGGGGCTAGTGAAAAACTGTTTTTT. Its translation: CASSNRGASEKLFF.

CDR3 region: CASSPPQDHSGNTIYF. DNA of the CDR3: TGTGCCAGTAGTCCCCCACAGGACCACTCTGGAAACACCATATATTTT. The V and J genes are TRBV19 and TRBJ1-3; possibly TRBD1 for D (5 bases). CDR1 and CDR2 from the germline V gene are LNHDA and SQIVND (reference sequence). Trimming took off 5 bases at V and 0 bases at J, with 14 bases between the two ends. The CDR3 is 16 residues long.

The chain recombines TRBV7-9 with TRBJ1-3; maybe TRBD1 (5 bases). The germline V gene has CDR1 SEHNR and CDR2 FQNEAQ (reference sequence). The V and J ends lost 1 base and 0 bases respectively, with 7 bases between them. CDR3 length: 15 amino acids. In nucleotides, the CDR3 is TGTGCCAGCAGCTTAGAGGGGAACTCTGGAAACACCATATATTTT. Residues: CASSLEGNSGNTIYF.

The chain has TRBV5-1 and TRBJ2-3; D is ambiguous. CDR1 and CDR2 from the germline V gene are SGHRS and YFSETQ. V was shortened by 0 bases and J by 6 bases, with 8 bases between the two germline ends. The CDR3 spans 13 residues. The CDR3 nucleotides read TGCGCCAGCAGCTTGGATCGGGTGGATACGCAGTATTTT. This codes for CASSLDRVDTQYF.

This clone has a handful of counts. This chain joins TRBV27 and TRBJ1-3, with no clear D. This CDR3 is 15 amino acids long. The germline V gene has CDR1 MNHEY and CDR2 SMNVEV (reference sequence). V was trimmed by 2 bases and J by 3 bases, leaving 11 bases between them. CDR3 in amino acids: CASSLRGSLGNTIYF. The CDR3 DNA follows: TGTGCCAGCAGTTTAAGAGGCAGCCTTGGAAACACCATATATTTT.

In this sample, this clone turned up a few times. The rearrangement links TRBV25-1 to TRBJ1-6; D gene ambiguous. This CDR3 spans 13 amino acids. Germline V gene sequence: CDR1 MGHDK, CDR2 SYGVNS. Trimming pared 1 base from V and 13 bases from J, leaving 11 bases between. The DNA for the CDR3 is TGTGCCAGCAGTGAATTAGAGGGAGCGCCCCTCCACTTT. It translates to CASSELEGAPLHF.

The CDR3 DNA reads as TGTGCCAGCAGTTCTACAGGGGGGGGGCATGGCTACACCTTC. It translates to CASSSTGGGHGYTF. V and J are TRBV6-5 and TRBJ1-2; 8 bases align to TRBD1. Germline-derived CDR1 and CDR2 are MNHEY and SVGAGI. The length of the CDR3 is 14 residues. V trimming: 4 bases; J trimming: 6 bases; junction bases outside the gene matches: 7.